This T cell receptor beta chain was identified during a study of control samples from healthy donors and cancer patients. This clone was seen more than once but under ten times. The V gene's germline CDR1 is SNHLY and CDR2 FYNNEI. The CDR3 is 13 residues long. Unmatched junction bases numbered 8, after V lost 11 bases and J lost 2 bases. Sequencing was performed with immunoSEQ multiplex PCR; in TCRdb, only in-frame clones are kept and a portion is missing. The sample holds 120,000 or so clones, roughly 87% seen once. This receptor was identified in a man aged 18 to 30 in good health. The source material was blood. The chain employs TRBV2 and TRBJ2-7, with TRBD1 matching over 8 bases. CDR3 nucleotide sequence: TGTGCCGGCCAGACAGGGGTTACCTACGAGCAGTACTTC. Its protein is CAGQTGVTYEQYF.